Listed below are T cell receptor beta chains from one sample, sequenced in a study of blood T cell repertoires in COVID-19. Profiled with immunoSEQ multiplex PCR; TCRdb holds only in-frame clones, not every one. The data hold 100,000 to 150,000 clones, with around 88% observed a single time. The specimen sequenced was peripheral blood. Source of these receptors: a man aged 45-65 years with acute or convalescent COVID-19. The CDR3 runs from the conserved cysteine through the conserved F or W. Fields, in order: V gene, D gene, clone size, J gene, CDR3 DNA, CDR3 protein. A D gene is named only where the DNA matches it firmly. Clone size is given for some rows only: seen once, a few or many times, or a class if the clone is expanded.

TRBV27	.	once	TRBJ1-2	TGTGCCAGCAGTTTAAGGGAGGGGGATGGCTACACCTTC	CASSLREGDGYTF
TRBV2	.	once	TRBJ2-5	TGTGCCAGCAGTGAAAGGAGGGGGGGCCTGGAGACCCAGTACTTC	CASSERRGGLETQYF
TRBV5-6	TRBD1	.	TRBJ1-2	TGTGCCAGCAGCCGAGGGGGCAACTATGGCTACACCTTC	CASSRGGNYGYTF
TRBV12-5	TRBD1	once	TRBJ2-7	TGTGCTAGTGGTTTGGGGGGACAGCGCTACGAGCAGTACTTC	CASGLGGQRYEQYF
TRBV15	TRBD2	.	TRBJ2-3	TGTGCCACCAGGGTAGCGGGAGCGATAGATACGCAGTATTTT	CATRVAGAIDTQYF
TRBV19	TRBD1	.	TRBJ2-2	TGTGCCAGTCGAGGGACAGGGAGGAAAACCGGGGAGCTGTTTTTT	CASRGTGRKTGELFF
TRBV7-2	.	.	TRBJ2-2	TGTGCCAGCAGCTCCCGACGATGGTGGGGGGTGGACACCGGGGAGCTGTTTTTT	CASSSRRWWGVDTGELFF
TRBV5-8	TRBD2	once	TRBJ2-1	TGTGCCAGCAGTGAAAGACTAGCGGGATACATCGCCCCCTCCTACAATGAGCAGTTCTTC	CASSERLAGYIAPSYNEQFF
TRBV10-3	.	.	TRBJ2-1	TGTGCCGCCCGGACCTCAGCGGATGAGCAGTTCTTC	CAARTSADEQFF
TRBV6-1	.	.	TRBJ2-7	TGTGCCAGCAGTGAATCTCTCTACGAGCAGTACTTC	CASSESLYEQYF
TRBV6-5	TRBD1	.	TRBJ1-5	TGTGCCAGCAGGATGACAGGGTCGGATCAGCCCCAGCATTTT	CASRMTGSDQPQHF
TRBV29-1	.	.	TRBJ1-1	TGCAGTTCACAGGTAGGGAACACTGAAGCTTTCTTT	CSSQVGNTEAFF
TRBV9	TRBD2	.	TRBJ2-1	TGTGCCAGCAGCGAGGCTAGCGGGTACAATGAGCAGTTCTTC	CASSEASGYNEQFF
TRBV6-1	.	.	TRBJ2-3	TGTGCCAGCAGTGATAGGGGTAGGACAGATACGCAGTATTTT	CASSDRGRTDTQYF
TRBV12-5	.	.	TRBJ2-7	TGTGCTAGTGGTTTGGCCCTGACAGGAGGTCTCTACGAGCAGTACTTC	CASGLALTGGLYEQYF
TRBV5-1	.	few	TRBJ2-7	TGCGCCAGCAGCTTGGTACCTGGGGCCTCCGAGCAGTACTTC	CASSLVPGASEQYF
TRBV7-3	.	.	TRBJ1-1	TGTGCCAGCAGCTTGGGAATACAGGGCCTGAACACTGAAGCTTTCTTT	CASSLGIQGLNTEAFF
TRBV28	TRBD1	once	TRBJ2-5	TGTGCCAGCAGTTCCCACGGGACAGGTGAAGAGACCCAGTACTTC	CASSSHGTGEETQYF
TRBV13	.	.	TRBJ2-3	TGTGCCAGCAGCTTAGGCCGGGGTTCCACAGATACGCAGTATTTT	CASSLGRGSTDTQYF
TRBV18	.	.	TRBJ2-3	TGTGCCAGCTCACCGCGCGGGTCTGGCACAGATACGCAGTATTTT	CASSPRGSGTDTQYF
TRBV7-6	TRBD1	.	TRBJ2-7	TGTGCCAGCAGCTCCGGGACAGGGGGCTACGAGCAGTACTTC	CASSSGTGGYEQYF
TRBV6-5	.	.	TRBJ1-1	TGTGCCAGCAGAGTGACAGAAATGAACACTGAAGCTTTCTTT	CASRVTEMNTEAFF
TRBV2	TRBD1	.	TRBJ1-5	TGTGCCAGCAGTGGACAGGGAAACAATCAGCCCCAGCATTTT	CASSGQGNNQPQHF
TRBV11-1	TRBD1	.	TRBJ2-5	TGTGCCAGCAGCTCTGGACAGGGGACGGGGGAGACCCAGTACTTC	CASSSGQGTGETQYF
TRBV27	.	.	TRBJ1-6	TGTGCCAGCAGTTCACTTACAGGGTCCTATTCACCCCTCCACTTT	CASSSLTGSYSPLHF
TRBV2	TRBD1	.	TRBJ2-1	TGTGCCAGCAGAGAACAGGGGGCGGTCAATGAGCAGTTCTTC	CASREQGAVNEQFF
TRBV27	TRBD2	.	TRBJ2-7	TGTGCCAGCAGTTGGGCCGGGACTATCCTTTACGAGCAGTACTTC	CASSWAGTILYEQYF
TRBV5-6	.	.	TRBJ1-2	TGTGCCAGCGCGCCGGGGGTAGATGGCTACACCTTC	CASAPGVDGYTF
TRBV27	.	.	TRBJ1-1	TGTGCCAGCAGTCAAAGTTTGTCGGGCACTGAAGCTTTCTTT	CASSQSLSGTEAFF
TRBV7-7	TRBD2	.	TRBJ2-1	TGTGCTAGCAGCTTAGCGCAGACTAGCAGCCTCAATGAGCAGTTCTTC	CASSLAQTSSLNEQFF
TRBV7-2	TRBD2	.	TRBJ2-3	TGTGCCAGCAGCTTATTTGCGGGGGACACAGATACGCAGTATTTT	CASSLFAGDTDTQYF
TRBV2	TRBD2	.	TRBJ2-1	TGTGCCAGCAGTGAACTAGCGGGAGCGTACAATGAGCAGTTCTTC	CASSELAGAYNEQFF
TRBV9	.	.	TRBJ1-1	TGTGCCAGCAGCGTAGCGGTACGGGGAGGGGCTTTCTTT	CASSVAVRGGAFF
TRBV9	.	.	TRBJ1-1	TGTGCCAGCAGCCCCCGGGTCTTCATTGGGACTGAAGCTTTCTTT	CASSPRVFIGTEAFF
TRBV5-4	TRBD1	.	TRBJ2-2	TGTGCCAGCAGCAGGGCGGGTGCACAGGGGAGTACCGGGGAGCTGTTTTTT	CASSRAGAQGSTGELFF
TRBV11-2	.	.	TRBJ1-5	TGTGCCAGCAGCTCCTTCAATCAGCCCCAGCATTTT	CASSSFNQPQHF
TRBV18	.	.	TRBJ1-1	TGTGCCAGCTCACCACCAACAGCCGTGAACACTGAAGCTTTCTTT	CASSPPTAVNTEAFF
TRBV19	TRBD2	.	TRBJ2-5	TGTGCCAGTACCACTCGGGCTCCGACTAGCGGGGTGGAGACCCAGTACTTC	CASTTRAPTSGVETQYF
TRBV27	TRBD1	.	TRBJ2-2	TGTGCCAGCAGTACCGTGACAGGGGGCGCCGGGGAGCTGTTTTTT	CASSTVTGGAGELFF
TRBV5-4	.	.	TRBJ1-6	TGTGCCAGCAGCTACGGGGATAACAATTCACCCCTCCACTTT	CASSYGDNNSPLHF
TRBV6-5	.	.	TRBJ1-2	TGTGCCAGCAGCTCGGGAGGGGGAGGGGGATATGGCTACACCTTC	CASSSGGGGGYGYTF
TRBV5-5	TRBD1	.	TRBJ1-5	TGTGCCAGCAGCCCACAAAGACAGGGGAATCAGCCCCAGCATTTT	CASSPQRQGNQPQHF
TRBV7-9	TRBD2	.	TRBJ2-5	TGTGCCAGCAGCAGGGGACTAGGAGAGACCCAGTACTTC	CASSRGLGETQYF
TRBV18	.	.	TRBJ2-5	TGTGCCAGCTCTTCCGACACACAAGAGACCCAGTACTTC	CASSSDTQETQYF
TRBV7-7	TRBD1	.	TRBJ1-1	TGTGCTAGCAGCCCTGCGACAGGGCCTTTGAACACTGAAGCTTTCTTT	CASSPATGPLNTEAFF
TRBV18	.	.	TRBJ1-1	TGTGCCAGCTCACCGGCGGGTATCGCTGAAGCTTTCTTT	CASSPAGIAEAFF
TRBV2	TRBD1	once	TRBJ1-1	TGTGCCAGCAGTGCTGGACAGGGTGGGAACACTGAAGCTTTCTTT	CASSAGQGGNTEAFF
TRBV6-6	TRBD1	.	TRBJ2-7	TGTGCCAGCAGTTCCCTCCGACAGGGGAAGGAGTACGAGCAGTACTTC	CASSSLRQGKEYEQYF
TRBV6-5	.	.	TRBJ2-1	TGTGCCACCTTAGCACGGCTCGGCTTTGAGCAGTTCTTC	CATLARLGFEQFF
TRBV5-1	.	once	TRBJ1-5	TGCGCCAGCAGCCCGGGGGTCTCGGATCAGCCCCAGCATTTT	CASSPGVSDQPQHF
TRBV11-2	.	.	TRBJ1-1	TGTGCCAGCAGCTTCCAGGTAAACACTGAAGCTTTCTTT	CASSFQVNTEAFF
TRBV7-2	.	.	TRBJ1-2	TGTGCCAGCAGCCCTCGGCCGGGAGGGCCTCCCGTCGGCACCTTC	CASSPRPGGPPVGTF